This entry features one T cell receptor (beta chain) sequence. What this receptor recognizes is not known. There are no base qualities to consult, and no much larger clone falls within one base. The record originates from a study of blood T cells in healthy people across ages (dated by TCRdb to between 2015 and 2016). For the study in its entirety: Template switching captured roughly one uniquely barcoded TCR beta cDNA molecule per two T cells in model experiments. Donors of different ages were randomly distributed across sequencing lanes to avoid experimental bias. For two donors (one aged 18 to 29 and one aged 80 or older), the study analyzed two additional independent replicas of 1 million unique cDNA reads from the same blood draw. The donors were split into four age groups: young (average 16 years), middle-aged (39), aged (62) and long-lived (under 85). The study measured age-related changes in TCR beta repertoire diversity using deep sequencing normalized with unique cDNA molecular identifiers.

Paper-wide results and their limitations: Bulk unsorted PBMC profiling prevented conclusive comparison of naive and antigen-experienced compartments. Compared with the aged group, the long-lived group had more naive CD4+ T cells, fewer expanded clones and increased TCR diversity, suggesting age selection. Because the CMV infection status of the donors was unknown, age-related changes in expanded clonotypes may potentially have been confounded. As age increased, observed TCR beta diversity per million T cells dropped in a roughly linear way, and a significant reduction was already evident by age about 40. There was a strong correlation between observed TCR beta diversity and the percentage of naive T cells measured by flow cytometry. Estimates of total diversity based on one million sequenced T cells were regarded as lower bounds and as underestimates.

Donors were a few dozen systemically healthy Caucasian individuals from Russia aged 6 to 90 years. Each donor gave about 10 milliliters of peripheral blood, drawn into EDTA-treated Vacutainer tubes. Ficoll-Paque density-gradient centrifugation was used to isolate PBMCs, with at least 6 million obtained per sample. Trizol reagent was used to extract total RNA from PBMCs, with at least 5 micrograms per sample. For every donor, flow cytometry on a PBMC aliquot measured the percentage of naive CD45RAhigh/CD27high T cells. The CDR3 sequence holds 15 residues, the cysteine and phenylalanine included. The DNA shown is the 45-base CDR3, in frame from base 1. According to the germline V gene, CDR1 reads SGHRS and CDR2 reads YFSETQ. V trim: 2 bases; J trim: 5 bases; unmatched bases: 3. Library preparation was by 5' RACE. TCRdb records Illumina HiSeq 2500 as the sequencer. A second PCR of about 6 to 12 cycles was run with a J-beta primer mix and a sample-barcoded 5' primer. Each TCR beta cDNA molecule received a unique molecular identifier from a template-switch 5' adaptor carrying 12 random nucleotides. Each sample yielded at least 2.5 million CDR3-containing paired-end reads. First-strand cDNA synthesis was performed from all RNA using the Mint cDNA synthesis kit, with priming by a TRBC-specific oligonucleotide. All cDNA was treated with uracil-DNA glycosylase and then went through a first 18-cycle PCR with the universal primers M1SS and BC2_uni_R. Regarding the original processing steps: Normalization of each sample was performed by random selection of 1 million high-quality reads, each carrying a distinct molecular identifier. Instead of being binned into consensus sequences, reads that shared molecular identifiers were thrown out. CDR3 identification, clonotype clustering and error correction used MiTCR with a Q25 quality threshold and the strictest error-elimination algorithm. Lower-bound total TCR beta diversity was estimated with a nonparametric unseen species model using Euler transformation. TCRdb applied fastp at Q25 and MiXCR to the public reads, then kept only in-frame beta chains. One record per CDR3 amino acid sequence lists the most common genes and DNA. The V and J calls were not made by the authors but by TCRdb's processing. This sample comprises about 1.8 million distinct CDR3 sequences, around 48% of them detected only once. The ten largest clonotypes hold about 2.1% of the sample.

Here the chain combines TRBV5-1 and TRBJ2-1, with 11 bases in between that match TRBD1. The receptor comes from a woman between 40 and 55 years old in good health. Sequencing input: blood. CDR3 region: CASSFWTGGNNEQFF. The nucleotide sequence is given as TGCGCCAGCAGCTTTTGGACAGGGGGCAACAATGAGCAGTTCTTC.